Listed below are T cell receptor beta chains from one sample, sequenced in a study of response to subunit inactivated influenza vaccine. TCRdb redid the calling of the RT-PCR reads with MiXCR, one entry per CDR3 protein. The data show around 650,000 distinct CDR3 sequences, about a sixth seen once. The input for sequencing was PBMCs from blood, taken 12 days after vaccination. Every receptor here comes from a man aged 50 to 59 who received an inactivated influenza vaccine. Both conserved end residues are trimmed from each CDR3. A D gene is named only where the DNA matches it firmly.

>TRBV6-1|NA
ASSELGQRAGEEKLF
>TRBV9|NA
ASSKSGVSGSPLH
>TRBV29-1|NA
SVDTQAPSLYGYT
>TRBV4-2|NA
ASTQRGIGLRGYT
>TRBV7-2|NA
ASSLRAHSDEQF
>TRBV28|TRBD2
ASSHLGLAGTTGELF
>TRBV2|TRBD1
ASSLYRGLTDTQY
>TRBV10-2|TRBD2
ASSDQLAGGNNEQF
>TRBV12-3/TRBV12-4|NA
ASSLREGQPQH
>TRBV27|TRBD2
ASSWTGGSYEQY
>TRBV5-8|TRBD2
ASRRGLASSYEQY
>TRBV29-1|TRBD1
SVVEGTETRY
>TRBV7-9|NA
ASSLTGFNEAF
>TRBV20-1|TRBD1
SARGVRGQEPQH
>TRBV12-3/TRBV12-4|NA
ASSLAGGGANIQY
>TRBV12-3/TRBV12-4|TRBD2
ASRGLAGLIDEQF
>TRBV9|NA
ASSVDSSYNEQF
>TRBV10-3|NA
ASSGGSTLNYGYT
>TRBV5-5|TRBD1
ASRLTGGGNQPQH
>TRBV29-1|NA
SVWTGHQYGYT
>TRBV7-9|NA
ASSLAGAENTEAF
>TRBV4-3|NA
ASSPGASAINEQF
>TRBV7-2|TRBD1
ASSFTGVNEQY
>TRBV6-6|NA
ASSYVMNTEAF
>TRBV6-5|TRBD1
ASSYSTGRDTEAF
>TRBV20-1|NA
SAEISGGPNEQF
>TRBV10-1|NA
ASSESSAETQY
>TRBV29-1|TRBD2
SVRGGSSTGELF
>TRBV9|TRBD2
ASSEFTGGPTYEQY
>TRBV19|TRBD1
ASRLDRGGYNEQF
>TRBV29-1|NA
SVLGSYEQY
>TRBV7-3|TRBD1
ASSSGTGGPYNEQF
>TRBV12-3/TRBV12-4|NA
ASSIDRSQPQH
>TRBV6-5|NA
ASSYQPGPYGYT
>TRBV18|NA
ASSPAGTYEQY
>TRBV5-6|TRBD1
ASSTTWTGAAPSSTDTQY
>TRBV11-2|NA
ASSLEGAASYEQY
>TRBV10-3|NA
AISQKGGAGTDTQY
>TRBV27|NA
ASSLRWNLEQY
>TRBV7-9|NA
ASSLGAGSVSTDTQY
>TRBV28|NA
AAGTPYNEQF
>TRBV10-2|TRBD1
ASRPRDRKDSYEQY
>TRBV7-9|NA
ASSFYRGYEQY
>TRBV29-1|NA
SVDLGGAGTEAF
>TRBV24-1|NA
ATTDRDTDTQY
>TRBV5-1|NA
ASSSTGRSGYEQY
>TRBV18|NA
ASSPGVDNYGYT
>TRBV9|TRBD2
ASSVAPSGSQNTGELF
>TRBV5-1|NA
ASSWRLGTQETQY
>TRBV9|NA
ASSGMTGSNYGYT
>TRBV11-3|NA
ASSTNWAGELF
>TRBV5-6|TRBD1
ASSLQGEDQPQH
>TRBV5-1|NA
ASKGGVNQETQY
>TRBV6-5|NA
ASSYSSRGIYEQY
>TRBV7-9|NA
ASSLEPTVYGYT
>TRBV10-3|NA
AISDQAGKNEQF
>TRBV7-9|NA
ASSLGNGGNSPLH
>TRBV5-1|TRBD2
ASSLEGSGSRNEQF
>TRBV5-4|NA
ASRPGLLANTGELF